These 30 T cell receptor beta chains came from one sample sequenced in a study of cytomegalovirus exposure and HLA in healthy donors. Primers for the PCR totalled 60 Vbeta and 13 Jbeta. Profiling relied on immunoSEQ multiplex PCR, and the TCRdb table lists in-frame clones only, not all of them. In the table there are 190,000 or so clones, about 83% of which are singletons. The sequenced sample consisted of PBMCs. These receptors all stem from a woman between 45 and 65 years old in good health and CMV-seropositive.

V gene TRBV5-1 combines with J gene TRBJ2-5, with TRBD1 as a possible D gene (5 bases). From germline, CDR1 is SGHRS and CDR2 YFSETQ. CDR3 size: 15 residues. Trimming pared 4 bases from V and 7 bases from J, leaving 20 bases between. The CDR3 loop is CASSHVDRTDGTQYF. In DNA, the CDR3 is TGCGCCAGCAGCCACGTCGACAGAACCGATGGGACCCAGTACTTC.

The chain links TRBV7-6 to TRBJ1-2; D may be TRBD1 (5 bases). The CDR3 is made up of 14 amino acids. Germline V CDR1 and CDR2: SGHVS, FNYEAQ. The V and J ends lost 5 bases and 3 bases respectively, with 13 bases between them. The CDR3 loop is CASSPRQGDYGYTF. The CDR3 DNA is TGTGCCAGCAGCCCCCGGCAAGGGGACTATGGCTACACCTTC.

The V gene is TRBV6-5, the J gene TRBJ1-1, with 7 bases matching TRBD1. V shed 2 bases and J 5 bases; nucleotides not matched to a gene: 8. The length of the CDR3 is 15 residues. CDR1 is MNHEY, CDR2 SVGAGI, per germline. In DNA form, the CDR3 reads TGTGCCAGCAGTTACGGGACAGCCAGATATACTGAAGCTTTCTTT. Translated: CASSYGTARYTEAFF.

The genes are TRBV6-6 and TRBJ2-7, with D perhaps matching TRBD1 (5 bases). This CDR3 region has 13 residues. From germline, CDR1 is MNHNY and CDR2 SVGAGI (reference sequence). Trimming stripped 10 bases from V and 3 bases from J, with 16 bases between. CDR3 coding DNA: TGTGCCACAAATTGGGGCAGTTACTACGAGCAGTACTTC. This translates into CATNWGSYYEQYF.

Of note for this clone: An end of the junction does not agree with germline; a read error may underlie this. Other DNA variants within this sample encode the same CDR3. This sequence joins TRBV15 and TRBJ1-1, with TRBD1 as a possible D gene (5 bases). This CDR3 is built from 16 residues. Germline V gene sequence: CDR1 LNHNV, CDR2 YYDKDF (reference sequence). CDR3 nucleotides: TGTGCCACCAGCAGCGGGCCAGGGCGCGTGAATACTGAAGCTTTCTTT. This translates into CATSSGPGRVNTEAFF.

The rearrangement uses TRBV29-1 and TRBJ2-5; D gene unclear. V gave up 0 bases and J gave up 2 bases, with 10 bases separating them. The CDR3 contains 14 residues. Germline V lookup: CDR1 SQVTM, CDR2 ANQGSEA. The CDR3 DNA follows: TGCAGCGTTGAAGATCTTTCGTATCAAGAGACCCAGTACTTC. Its protein product is CSVEDLSYQETQYF.

The genes are TRBV6-1 and TRBJ2-3; maybe TRBD2 (6 bases). Between the trimmed V and J ends, which lost 3 bases and 5 bases, there was a span of 12 bases. The CDR3 has 14 amino acids. CDR1 MNHNS and CDR2 SASEGT come from the germline V gene. CDR3 nucleotides: TGTGCCAGCAGTGATAGGGACTCGAAAGATACGCAGTATTTT. Protein sequence: CASSDRDSKDTQYF.

The chain couples TRBV5-6 to TRBJ2-1, with TRBD1 identical over 7 bases. V was clipped by 0 bases and J by 2 bases; unmatched bases: 2. Germline V gives CDR1 SGHDT, CDR2 YYEEEE. The CDR3 is 15 residues long. The CDR3 region is CASSLVDRTYNEQFF. CDR3 nucleotides: TGTGCCAGCAGCTTGGTGGACAGGACCTACAATGAGCAGTTCTTC.

This clone is a singleton in its sample. At one boundary the junction diverges from the germline segment, which might be a read error. The rearrangement uses TRBV7-9 and TRBJ1-4, with 9 positions matching TRBD1. The V gene's germline CDR1 is SEHNR and CDR2 FQNEAQ (reference sequence). CDR3 length: 14 amino acids. CDR3 sequence reads: CSSSLGTGNEKLFF. Written as DNA, the CDR3 is TGTTCCAGCAGCCTCGGGACAGGGAATGAAAAACTGTTTTTT.

V is TRBV6-1 and J is TRBJ1-2; 12 nucleotides match TRBD1. This CDR3 is built from 15 residues. Unmatched junction bases numbered 8, after V lost 5 bases and J lost 7 bases. CDR1 and CDR2 from the germline V gene are MNHNS and SASEGT. The CDR3 DNA follows: TGTGCCAGCAGTCCCCGGGACAGGGGGCGCGGTGGCTACACCTTC. This encodes CASSPRDRGRGGYTF.

V and J are TRBV6-1 and TRBJ2-2; tentative D call: TRBD2 (5 bases). CDR1 is MNHNS and CDR2 is SASEGT in the germline V gene. Trimming took off 2 bases at V and 7 bases at J, with 8 bases between the two ends. The CDR3 length is 13 residues. CDR3 loop: CASSELRVGELFF. The CDR3 DNA reads TGTGCCAGCAGTGAACTGAGGGTCGGGGAGCTGTTTTTT.

This chain connects TRBV28 to TRBJ2-7, with D possibly being TRBD1 (5 bases). The CDR3 totals 15 residues. CDR1 and CDR2 (germline): MDHEN, SYDVKM. V lost 6 bases and J lost 6, with 21 bases in between. The CDR3, as DNA: TGTGCCAGCAGCCCACACAGGTCGGCTTACTCCGAGCAGTACTTC. Translating gives CASSPHRSAYSEQYF.

V is TRBV28 and J is TRBJ2-1; 13 nucleotides line up with TRBD2. The trim removed 6 bases at V and 9 bases at J, leaving 11 bases unmatched. Germline loops: CDR1 MDHEN, CDR2 SYDVKM. The CDR3 totals 16 residues. CDR3 sequence reads: CASSPGTSGARGEQFF. The DNA for the CDR3 is TGTGCCAGCAGCCCCGGGACTAGCGGGGCCCGGGGTGAGCAGTTCTTC.

The rearrangement uses TRBV27 and TRBJ1-6, with a possible D match to TRBD1 (5 bases). CDR1 and CDR2 from the germline V gene are MNHEY and SMNVEV (reference sequence). The CDR3 has 14 amino acids. Trimming took 3 bases from V and 10 from J, leaving 13 bases between them. This chain's CDR3 is CASSFFRERSPLHF. DNA for the CDR3: TGTGCCAGCAGTTTTTTCAGGGAACGGTCACCCCTCCACTTT.

V usage is TRBV5-1 and J usage is TRBJ1-1; TRBD1 matches 8 bases. J gave up 3 bases and V 7 bases, and 5 bases lay outside the gene matches. This CDR3 region has 13 residues. The germline gives CDR1 SGHRS, CDR2 YFSETQ. CDR3 sequence reads: CASRQGRDTEAFF. CDR3 sequence (DNA): TGCGCCAGCCGACAGGGGCGGGACACTGAAGCTTTCTTT.

The V gene is TRBV19, the J gene TRBJ2-7; the match to TRBD1 covers 9 bases. This CDR3 region has 16 residues. Germline-derived CDR1 and CDR2 are LNHDA and SQIVND (reference sequence). Losses at the gene ends were 0 bases for V and 3 bases for J; bases not matched to a gene: 6. The CDR3 region has the DNA TGTGCCAGTAGTATAGATTCGACAGGGGGATACTACGAGCAGTACTTC. Residues: CASSIDSTGGYYEQYF.

The chain carries TRBV6-1 and TRBJ2-5, with 7 bases that match TRBD2. The CDR3 is made up of 13 amino acids. Germline V lookup: CDR1 MNHNS, CDR2 SASEGT. Trimming at V came to 10 bases and at J to 7 bases, leaving 12 bases not matched to a gene. Here the CDR3 reads CAIWTPPGGTQYF. DNA for the CDR3: TGTGCCATATGGACCCCTCCGGGGGGGACCCAGTACTTC.

DNA of the CDR3: TGTGCCAGTAGCCCCCCCCGGACAGCTAGTTCACCCCTCCACTTT. This translates into CASSPPRTASSPLHF. The gene calls are TRBV19 and TRBJ1-6; D perhaps matches TRBD1 (6 bases). Germline loops: CDR1 LNHDA, CDR2 SQIVND (reference sequence). The CDR3 spans 15 residues. Between the trimmed V and J ends, which lost 6 bases and 9 bases, there was a span of 18 bases.

This clone was seen once. The CDR3 DNA reads as TGTGCCAGCAGCCCTCGGACACTCAGCTATGGCTACACCTTC. Translating gives CASSPRTLSYGYTF. The rearrangement uses TRBV14 and TRBJ1-2, with a possible D match to TRBD1 (5 bases). The germline gives CDR1 SGHDN, CDR2 FVKESK. The CDR3 length is 14 residues. Trimming removed 4 bases at V and 4 bases at J, with 13 bases between.

This clone appeared a few times. The CDR3 protein is CASSPGHQNTEAFF. For the CDR3, the DNA is TGCGCCAGCAGCCCGGGACACCAGAACACTGAAGCTTTCTTT. This chain connects TRBV5-1 to TRBJ1-1, with a tentative D call TRBD1 (6 bases). The CDR3 runs 14 residues. Trimming cost V 4 bases and J 1 base, with 11 bases left between them. CDR1 and CDR2 (germline): SGHRS, YFSETQ.

The chain carries TRBV11-1 and TRBJ1-2, with 7 bases identical to TRBD1. V was pared by 6 bases and J by 2 bases, with 3 bases of the junction left unmatched. The length of the CDR3 is 13 residues. Germline V gene data show CDR1 as SGHAT and CDR2 as FQDESV (reference sequence). The CDR3 sequence: CASSRQGNYGYTF. The CDR3 DNA sequence: TGTGCCAGCAGTCGACAGGGAAACTATGGCTACACCTTC.

This clone was seen only a few times. The V and J genes are TRBV5-4 and TRBJ2-7; 7 bases fit TRBD1. Germline CDR1 and CDR2: SGHNT and YYREEE (reference sequence). The CDR3 consists of 14 residues. The junction had 2 bases not matched to a gene; V was cut back by 0 bases and J by 2 bases. In DNA form, the CDR3 reads TGTGCCAGCAGCTTGGGCACAGGGGCCTACGAGCAGTACTTC. It is translated as CASSLGTGAYEQYF. Variable domain in full (rest from reference TRBV5-4 and TRBJ2-7): ETGVTQSPTHLIKTRGQQVTLRCSSQSGHNTVSWYQQALGQGPQFIFQYYREEENGRGNFPPRFSGLQFPNYSSELNVNALELDDSALYLCASSLGTGAYEQYFGPGTRLTVT.

This clone was detected only once. The rearrangement links TRBV7-2 to TRBJ1-1; no reliable D call. Germline CDR1 and CDR2: SGHTA and FQGNSA. The germline V and J ends were trimmed by 1 base and 1 base, with 13 bases remaining between them. The CDR3 sequence is 16 residues long. The CDR3 spells CASSLVYTETNTEAFF. Written as DNA, the CDR3 is TGTGCCAGCAGCTTAGTATACACAGAGACGAACACTGAAGCTTTCTTT.

The DNA for the CDR3 is TGTGCCAGTAGTATTTCTCACACATTTAGCACAGATACGCAGTATTTT. This codes for CASSISHTFSTDTQYF. The chain employs TRBV19 and TRBJ2-3; no clear D. Deletions cut 3 bases from V and 0 bases from J, with 13 bases between. CDR1 LNHDA and CDR2 SQIVND come from the germline V gene (reference sequence). The CDR3 totals 16 residues.

V is TRBV5-4 and J is TRBJ2-3, with a weak D call TRBD2 (6 bases). This CDR3 is 15 amino acids long. Germline V gives CDR1 SGHNT, CDR2 YYREEE (reference sequence). Trimming shortened V by 5 bases and J by 4 bases, and 17 bases separated the two germline ends. CDR3 nucleotide sequence: TGTGCCAGCAGACATCTAGCGACTGACGCAGATACGCAGTATTTT. This gives the protein CASRHLATDADTQYF. Variable domain in full (rest from reference TRBV5-4 and TRBJ2-3): ETGVTQSPTHLIKTRGQQVTLRCSSQSGHNTVSWYQQALGQGPQFIFQYYREEENGRGNFPPRFSGLQFPNYSSELNVNALELDDSALYLCASRHLATDADTQYFGPGTRLTVL.

The rearrangement links TRBV7-2 to TRBJ1-5; D uncertain. V lost 5 bases to trimming and J lost 6 bases, with 11 bases between them. Germline CDR1 reads SGHTA; CDR2 reads FQGNSA. The CDR3 loop spans 13 amino acids. CDR3 DNA sequence: TGTGCCAGCAGCCACGGGGTGGGTCAGCCCCAGCATTTT. Its protein product is CASSHGVGQPQHF.

The rearrangement links TRBV18 to TRBJ1-3; a possible D gene is TRBD1 (6 bases). Germline V CDR1 and CDR2: KGHSH, LQKENI. This CDR3 has 17 residues. The V gene lost 6 bases and the J gene lost 2 bases, with 20 bases spanning the gap. DNA of the CDR3: TGTGCCAGCTCGACGGGTAAACAGGGTAAAGCTGGAAACACCATATATTTT. Its translation is CASSTGKQGKAGNTIYF.

V and J are TRBV18 and TRBJ1-1; D is unresolved. Trimming left V 0 bases short and J 4 bases short, with 12 bases between. There are 15 residues in the CDR3. Germline V gene data show CDR1 as KGHSH and CDR2 as LQKENI. The CDR3 sequence: CASSPPQELGTEAFF. CDR3 DNA sequence: TGTGCCAGCTCACCACCTCAGGAATTGGGCACTGAAGCTTTCTTT. Complete variable domain (other parts from reference TRBV18 and TRBJ1-1): NAGVMQNPRHLVRRRGQEARLRCSPMKGHSHVYWYRQLPEEGLKFMVYLQKENIIDESGMPKERFSAEFPKEGPSILRIQQVVRGDSAAYFCASSPPQELGTEAFFGQGTRLTVV.

The V and J genes are TRBV7-2 and TRBJ2-7; TRBD1 matches 11 bases. J was trimmed by 3 bases and V by 5 bases; bases with no gene match: 9. Germline CDR1 is SGHTA and CDR2 is FQGNSA. CDR3 size: 16 residues. The CDR3 protein is CASSPRGGTGGYEQYF. CDR3 coding DNA: TGTGCCAGCAGCCCCCGAGGGGGGACAGGGGGCTACGAGCAGTACTTC. Combining the CDR3 with reference TRBV7-2 and TRBJ2-7 gives the whole variable domain GAGVSQSPSNKVTEKGKDVELRCDPISGHTALYWYRQSLGQGLEFLIYFQGNSAPDKSGLPSDRFSAERTGGSVSTLTIQRTQQEDSAVYLCASSPRGGTGGYEQYFGPGTRLTVT.

This chain connects TRBV29-1 to TRBJ1-1; 11 bases map to TRBD1. CDR3 length: 12 residues. With V trimmed by 7 bases and J by 7 bases, 5 bases remained unmatched. Germline CDR1 SQVTM, CDR2 ANQGSEA. The CDR3 region is CSGAGQGDEAFF. CDR3 DNA sequence: TGCAGCGGGGCGGGACAGGGGGATGAAGCTTTCTTT.